A single T cell receptor (beta chain) is shown here with its context. Germline assignment: CDR1 PRHDT and CDR2 FYEKMQ (reference sequence). Germline trimming cut 0 bases from V and 3 bases from J; bases unmatched to any gene: 15. The CDR3 is made up of 19 amino acids. The data were taken from a study of blood T cell repertoires in COVID-19. Study background: From T cells, B-cell-depleted T cells, or PBMCs came the material, which was cDNA or gDNA.

Generated by immunoSEQ multiplex PCR, the TCRdb table keeps only in-frame clones and is missing some. Seen here are about 74,000 clones, more than 85% observed once, and the top ten hold just over 2.5%. The source is a man between 50 and 59 years old with COVID-19, enrolled during active disease. The source material was peripheral blood. This sequence joins TRBV13 and TRBJ2-5; 8 bases map to TRBD2. CDR3 amino acids: CASSLGGPGRGAREETQYF. The CDR3 nucleotides are TGTGCCAGCAGCTTAGGAGGTCCCGGGCGGGGGGCCAGGGAAGAGACCCAGTACTTC.